The table lists the clone carrying this TCR beta chain with many counts. What it binds is unknown. The CDR3 loop spans 11 amino acids. Germline V gene data show CDR1 as MNHEY and CDR2 as SVGEGT. V lost 9 bases to trimming and J lost 8 bases, with 11 bases between them. All patients were treatment-naive before thyroid surgery. Original processing methods: It was from CDR3 differences across clinicopathological groups that a distant-metastasis classifier for papillary thyroid cancer was built. TCRdb reprocessed the PCR reads via MiXCR. It is TCRdb's table, rather than the study itself, that gives the V and J calls and clone size. This table has over 50,000 clones, roughly 29% appearing once. This sample is part of a study of metastatic and nonmetastatic thyroid tumors. At the level of the study: Repertoires from malignant and benign thyroid patients were compared across blood and tumor or nodule tissue. Study-level results: The reported finding was significantly higher TCR beta diversity in malignant thyroid tumors relative to benign nodules, in blood and tumor.

The TCR sequence derives from a female donor with papillary thyroid cancer or a benign thyroid nodule (not recorded which). Some clones in this sample may be carry-over from other donors' samples. The chain combines TRBV6-2 or TRBV6-3 with TRBJ2-1, with D possibly TRBD1 on 6 matching bases. Sequenced input: blood. Here the CDR3 reads CARQQGYEQFF. The CDR3 DNA is TGTGCCAGACAACAGGGTTATGAGCAGTTCTTC.